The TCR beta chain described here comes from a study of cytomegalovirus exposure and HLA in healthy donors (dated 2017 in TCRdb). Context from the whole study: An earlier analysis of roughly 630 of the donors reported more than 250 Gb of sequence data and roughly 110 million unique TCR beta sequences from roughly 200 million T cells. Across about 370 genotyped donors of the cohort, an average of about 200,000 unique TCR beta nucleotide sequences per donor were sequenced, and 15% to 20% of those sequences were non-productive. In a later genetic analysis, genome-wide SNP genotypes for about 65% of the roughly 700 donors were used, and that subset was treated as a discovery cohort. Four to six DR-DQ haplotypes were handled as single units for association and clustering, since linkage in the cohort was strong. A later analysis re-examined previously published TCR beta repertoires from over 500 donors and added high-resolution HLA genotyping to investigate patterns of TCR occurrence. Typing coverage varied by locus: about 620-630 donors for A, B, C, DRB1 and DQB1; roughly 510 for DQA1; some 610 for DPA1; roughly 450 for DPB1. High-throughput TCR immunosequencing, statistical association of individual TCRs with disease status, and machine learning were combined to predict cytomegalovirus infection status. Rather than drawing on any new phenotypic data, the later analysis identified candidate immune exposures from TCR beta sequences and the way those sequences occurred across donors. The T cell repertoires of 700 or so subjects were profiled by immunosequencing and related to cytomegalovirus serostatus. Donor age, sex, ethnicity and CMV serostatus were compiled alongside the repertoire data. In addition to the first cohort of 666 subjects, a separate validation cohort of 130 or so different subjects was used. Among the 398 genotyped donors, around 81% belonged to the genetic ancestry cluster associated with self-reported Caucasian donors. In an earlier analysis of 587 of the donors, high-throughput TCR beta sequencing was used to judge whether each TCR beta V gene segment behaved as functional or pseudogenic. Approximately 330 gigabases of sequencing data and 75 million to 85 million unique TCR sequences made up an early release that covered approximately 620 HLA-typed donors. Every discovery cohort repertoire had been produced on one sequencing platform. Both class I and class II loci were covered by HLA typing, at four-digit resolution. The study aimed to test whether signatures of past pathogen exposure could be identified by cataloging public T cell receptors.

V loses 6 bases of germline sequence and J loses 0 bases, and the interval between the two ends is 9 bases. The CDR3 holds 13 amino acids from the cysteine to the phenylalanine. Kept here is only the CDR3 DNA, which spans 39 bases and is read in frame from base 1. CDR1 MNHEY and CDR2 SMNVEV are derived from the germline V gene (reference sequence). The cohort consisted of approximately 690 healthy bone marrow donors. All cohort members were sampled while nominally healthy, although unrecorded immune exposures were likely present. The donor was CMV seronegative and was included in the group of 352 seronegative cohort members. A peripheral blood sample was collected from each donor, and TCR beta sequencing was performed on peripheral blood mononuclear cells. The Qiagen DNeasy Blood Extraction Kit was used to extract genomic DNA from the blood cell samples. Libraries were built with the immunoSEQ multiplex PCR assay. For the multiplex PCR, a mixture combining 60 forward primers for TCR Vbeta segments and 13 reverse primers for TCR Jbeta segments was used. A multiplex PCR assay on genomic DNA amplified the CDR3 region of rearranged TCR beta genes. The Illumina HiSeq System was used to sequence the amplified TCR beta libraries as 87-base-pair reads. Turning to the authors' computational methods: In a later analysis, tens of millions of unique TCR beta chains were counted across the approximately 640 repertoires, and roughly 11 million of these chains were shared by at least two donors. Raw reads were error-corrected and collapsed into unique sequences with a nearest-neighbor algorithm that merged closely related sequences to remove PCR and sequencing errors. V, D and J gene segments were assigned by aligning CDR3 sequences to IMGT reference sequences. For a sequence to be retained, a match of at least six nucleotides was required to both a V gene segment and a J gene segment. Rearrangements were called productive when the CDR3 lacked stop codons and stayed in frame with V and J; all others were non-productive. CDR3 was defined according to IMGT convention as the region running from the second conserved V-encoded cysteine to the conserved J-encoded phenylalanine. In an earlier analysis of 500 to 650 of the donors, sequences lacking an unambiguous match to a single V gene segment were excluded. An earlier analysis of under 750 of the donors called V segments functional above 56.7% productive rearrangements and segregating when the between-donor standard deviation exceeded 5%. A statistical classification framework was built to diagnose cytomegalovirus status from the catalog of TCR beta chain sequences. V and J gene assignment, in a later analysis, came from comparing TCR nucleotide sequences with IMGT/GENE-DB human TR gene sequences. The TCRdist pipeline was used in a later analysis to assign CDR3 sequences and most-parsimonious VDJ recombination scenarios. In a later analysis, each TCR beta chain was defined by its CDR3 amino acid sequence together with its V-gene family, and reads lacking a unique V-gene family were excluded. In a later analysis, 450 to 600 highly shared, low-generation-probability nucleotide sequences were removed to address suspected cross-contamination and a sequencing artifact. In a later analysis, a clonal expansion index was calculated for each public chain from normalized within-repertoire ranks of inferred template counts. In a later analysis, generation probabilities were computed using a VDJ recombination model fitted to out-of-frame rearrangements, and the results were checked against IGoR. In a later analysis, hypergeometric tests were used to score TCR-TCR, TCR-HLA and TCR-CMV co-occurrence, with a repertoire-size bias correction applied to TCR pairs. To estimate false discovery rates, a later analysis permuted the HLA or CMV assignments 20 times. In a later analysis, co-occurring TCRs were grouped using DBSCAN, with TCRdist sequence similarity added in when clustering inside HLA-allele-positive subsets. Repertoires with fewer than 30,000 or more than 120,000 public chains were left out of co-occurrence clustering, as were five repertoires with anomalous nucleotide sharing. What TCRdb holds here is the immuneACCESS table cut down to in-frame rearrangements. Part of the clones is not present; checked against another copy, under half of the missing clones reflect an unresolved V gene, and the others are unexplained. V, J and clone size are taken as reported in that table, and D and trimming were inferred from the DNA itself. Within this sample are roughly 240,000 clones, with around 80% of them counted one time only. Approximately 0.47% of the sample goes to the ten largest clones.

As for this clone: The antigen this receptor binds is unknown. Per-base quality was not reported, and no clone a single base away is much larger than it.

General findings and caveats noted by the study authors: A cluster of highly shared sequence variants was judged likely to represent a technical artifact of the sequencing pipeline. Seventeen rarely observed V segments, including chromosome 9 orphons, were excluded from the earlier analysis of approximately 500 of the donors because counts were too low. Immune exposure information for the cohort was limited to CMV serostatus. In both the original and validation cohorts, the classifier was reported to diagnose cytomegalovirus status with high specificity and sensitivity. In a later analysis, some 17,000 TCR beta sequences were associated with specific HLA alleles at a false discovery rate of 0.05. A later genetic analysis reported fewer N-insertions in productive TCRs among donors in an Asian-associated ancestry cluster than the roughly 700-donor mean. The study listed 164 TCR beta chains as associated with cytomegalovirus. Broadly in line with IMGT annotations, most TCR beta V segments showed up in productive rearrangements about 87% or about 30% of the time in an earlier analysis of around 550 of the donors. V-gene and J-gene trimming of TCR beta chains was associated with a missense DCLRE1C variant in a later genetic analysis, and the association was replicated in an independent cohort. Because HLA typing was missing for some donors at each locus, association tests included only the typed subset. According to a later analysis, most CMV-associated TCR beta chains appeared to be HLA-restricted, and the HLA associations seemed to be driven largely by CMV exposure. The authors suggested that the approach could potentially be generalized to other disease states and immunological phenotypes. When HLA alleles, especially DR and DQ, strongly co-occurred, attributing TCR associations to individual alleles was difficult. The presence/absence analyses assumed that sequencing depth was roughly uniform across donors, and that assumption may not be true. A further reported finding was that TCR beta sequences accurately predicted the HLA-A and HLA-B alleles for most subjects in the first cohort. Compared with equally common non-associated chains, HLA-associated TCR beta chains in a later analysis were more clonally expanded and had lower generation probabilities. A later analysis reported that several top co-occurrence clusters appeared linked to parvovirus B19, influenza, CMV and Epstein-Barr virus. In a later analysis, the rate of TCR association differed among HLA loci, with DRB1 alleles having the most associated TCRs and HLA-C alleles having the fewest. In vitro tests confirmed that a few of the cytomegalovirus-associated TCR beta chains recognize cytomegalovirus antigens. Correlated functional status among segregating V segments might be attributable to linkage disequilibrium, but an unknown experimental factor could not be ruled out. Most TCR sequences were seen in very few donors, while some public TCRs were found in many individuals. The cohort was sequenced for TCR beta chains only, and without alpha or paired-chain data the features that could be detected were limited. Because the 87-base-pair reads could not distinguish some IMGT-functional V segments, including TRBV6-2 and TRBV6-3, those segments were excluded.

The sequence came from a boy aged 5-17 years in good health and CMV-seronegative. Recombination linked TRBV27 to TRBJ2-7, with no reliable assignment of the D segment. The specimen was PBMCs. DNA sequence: TGTGCCAGCAGCGAATACGGCTCCTACGAGCAGTACTTC. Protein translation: CASSEYGSYEQYF.